The 3 T cell receptor beta chains listed next were all sequenced from one sample in a study of CD8 T cells in ankylosing spondylitis. TCRdb called the 5' RACE reads again in MiXCR, with one record for every CDR3 protein. Of nearly 250,000 distinct CDR3 sequences listed, roughly 32% are singletons. The sample consisted of blood, either unsorted or a sorted T cell fraction (not recorded which). The receptors stem from a male donor with ankylosing spondylitis or in good health (not recorded which).

The rearrangement uses TRBV12-3 or TRBV12-4 and TRBJ2-1; D could derive from TRBD1 or TRBD2 (5 bases each). V was pared by 0 bases and J by 15 bases, with 21 bases between. The length of the CDR3 is 15 residues. CDR3 in DNA: TGTGCCAGCAGTTTAGCGCCCGGAGGTCGAGGGGATCGGTTCTTC. Its translation: CASSLAPGGRGDRFF.

The CDR3 loop is CASSDGGNQPQHF. For the CDR3, the DNA is TGTGCCAGCAGCGATGGGGGAAATCAGCCCCAGCATTTT. The V call is TRBV9, the J call TRBJ1-5; tentatively, D is TRBD1 (5 bases). This CDR3 comprises 13 residues. Germline V gene lookup returns CDR1 SGDLS and CDR2 YYNGEE. Trimming stripped 3 bases from V and 4 bases from J, with 8 bases between. The full variable domain, with the rest looked up from reference TRBV9 and TRBJ1-5, is DSGVTQTPKHLITATGQRVTLRCSPRSGDLSVYWYQQSLDQGLQFLIQYYNGEERAKGNILERFSAQQFPDLHSELNLSSLELGDSALYFCASSDGGNQPQHFGDGTRLSIL.

The chain carries TRBV27 and TRBJ2-1; no firm D call. The CDR3 length is 14 residues. The V gene lost 0 bases and the J gene lost 6 bases, with 9 bases spanning the gap. Germline V lookup: CDR1 MNHEY, CDR2 SMNVEV (reference sequence). The CDR3 sequence: CASSLSPLPNEQFF. In nucleotides, the CDR3 is TGTGCCAGCAGTTTATCTCCCCTCCCCAATGAGCAGTTCTTC.